The rows below give T cell receptor beta chains drawn from one sample of a study of T cell repertoires in cytomegalovirus infection. TCRdb re-called the reads through MiXCR, storing one row per CDR3 protein. Of approximately 1,000,000 distinct CDR3 sequences in the sample, 25% to 40% were seen once. These TCRs are of unknown antigen specificity. Sequences were derived from cultured CD8+ T cells from PBMCs, sampled from culture after CMV antigen stimulation. Receptors originate from a human donor in good health (CMV status not recorded). Some clones in this sample may be carry-over from other donors' samples. The CDR3 runs from the conserved cysteine through the conserved F or W. Each record gives: J gene, D gene, V gene, clone size, CDR3 DNA, CDR3 protein. A D gene is named only where the DNA matches it firmly. Size is omitted from some rows. Given values are once, few, many or a class for expanded clones.

J: TRBJ2-1
D: TRBD2
V: TRBV7-9
size: .
DNA: TGTGCCAGCAGTCCGAGCGGGGGGGCCCTCAATGAGCAGTTCTTC
CDR3: CASSPSGGALNEQFF

J: TRBJ2-1
D: TRBD2
V: TRBV28
size: few
DNA: TGTGCCAGCAGGCCACTAGCGGGGGGGCTTAATGAGCAGTTCTTC
CDR3: CASRPLAGGLNEQFF

J: TRBJ1-2
D: .
V: TRBV4-1
size: .
DNA: TGCGCCAGCAGCCAAGATGGTCCTGGCTACACCTTC
CDR3: CASSQDGPGYTF

J: TRBJ1-2
D: .
V: TRBV5-4
size: .
DNA: TGTGCCAGCAGCGGGGACATGCAAAGCTACACCTTC
CDR3: CASSGDMQSYTF

J: TRBJ2-3
D: TRBD2
V: TRBV6-5
size: few
DNA: TGTGCCAGCAGTTACTCTCCGGGACTAGCAGGAACAGATACGCAGTATTTT
CDR3: CASSYSPGLAGTDTQYF

J: TRBJ2-1
D: .
V: TRBV2
size: .
DNA: TGTGCCAGCGGGGGGCAGGGGCCCCTCGACGTTTACAATGAGCAGTTCTTC
CDR3: CASGGQGPLDVYNEQFF

J: TRBJ1-5
D: .
V: TRBV6-1
size: .
DNA: TGTGCCAGCAGTGAAGCGCTCAGGCAGGGGTATCAGCCCCAGCATTTT
CDR3: CASSEALRQGYQPQHF

J: TRBJ1-1
D: .
V: TRBV7-9
size: few
DNA: TGTGCCAGCAGCCCGGGGCGGCTTGCTTTCTTT
CDR3: CASSPGRLAFF

J: TRBJ2-1
D: TRBD2
V: TRBV20-1
size: once
DNA: TGCAGTGCTAGAGGAAAGCTAGCGGGGGTCAATGAGCAGTTCTTC
CDR3: CSARGKLAGVNEQFF

J: TRBJ2-3
D: TRBD2
V: TRBV6-6
size: .
DNA: TGTGCCAGCAGTTACTCAGCGACTAGCGGCTCGACGCAGTATTTT
CDR3: CASSYSATSGSTQYF

J: TRBJ1-4
D: .
V: TRBV7-2
size: many
DNA: TGTGCCAGCAGCTTGTTTCACTACAGGGTGAATAATGAAAAACTGTTTTTT
CDR3: CASSLFHYRVNNEKLFF

J: TRBJ2-1
D: .
V: TRBV10-2
size: .
DNA: TGCGCCAGCAGTGATCCGTTGGGACACCCCAATGAGCAGTTCTTC
CDR3: CASSDPLGHPNEQFF

J: TRBJ2-1
D: TRBD1
V: TRBV27
size: .
DNA: TGTGCCAGCAGTACGGACAGGGGTCTGTTCTTC
CDR3: CASSTDRGLFF

J: TRBJ2-2
D: .
V: TRBV7-6
size: many
DNA: TGTGCCAGCAGCCCAGGGTTCGTGAACACCGGGGAGCTGTTTTTT
CDR3: CASSPGFVNTGELFF

J: TRBJ2-1
D: .
V: TRBV5-5
size: .
DNA: TGTGCCAGCAGCTTGCCTACGAGGGGAAATGAGCAGTTCTTC
CDR3: CASSLPTRGNEQFF

J: TRBJ1-1
D: .
V: TRBV19
size: few
DNA: TGTGCCAGTAGTTTCGGGACAAACGAGAACACTGAAGCTTTCTTT
CDR3: CASSFGTNENTEAFF

J: TRBJ1-2
D: TRBD1
V: TRBV7-9
size: few
DNA: TGTGCCAGCGCCTCCGGGGGACAGGGCCTCAACTATGGCTACACCTTC
CDR3: CASASGGQGLNYGYTF

J: TRBJ2-3
D: .
V: TRBV4-1
size: .
DNA: TGCGCCAGCAGCCAGAGAGATACGCAGTATTTT
CDR3: CASSQRDTQYF

J: TRBJ1-1
D: .
V: TRBV10-2
size: few
DNA: TGCGCCAGCAGTGACTTACCTAAGGGGTTAATGAACACTGAAGCTTTCTTT
CDR3: CASSDLPKGLMNTEAFF

J: TRBJ2-3
D: TRBD2
V: TRBV7-2
size: many
DNA: TGTGCCAGCAGCTTGGCGGGGGGATCAGATACGCAGTATTTT
CDR3: CASSLAGGSDTQYF

J: TRBJ1-5
D: .
V: TRBV9
size: .
DNA: TGTGCCAGCAGCCGAGGGGTATTCAATCAGCCCCAGCATTTT
CDR3: CASSRGVFNQPQHF

J: TRBJ2-1
D: .
V: TRBV6-8
size: .
DNA: TGTGCCAGCAGTGATTCAGGAGCCTACAATGAGCAGTTCTTC
CDR3: CASSDSGAYNEQFF

J: TRBJ2-1
D: .
V: TRBV6-1
size: few
DNA: TGTGCCAGCATCCGGTTAGGGGGCTCCTACAATGAGCAGTTCTTC
CDR3: CASIRLGGSYNEQFF

J: TRBJ2-2
D: .
V: TRBV4-3
size: .
DNA: TGCGCCAGCAGCCAATCGGCCTACAGCACCGGGGAGCTGTTTTTT
CDR3: CASSQSAYSTGELFF

J: TRBJ2-5
D: TRBD2
V: TRBV4-1
size: few
DNA: TGCGCCAGCAGCCACCCTGGACTAGCCGCACAAGAGACCCAGTACTTC
CDR3: CASSHPGLAAQETQYF

J: TRBJ1-4
D: .
V: TRBV7-9
size: few
DNA: TGTGCCAGCAGCCCGAGGATAGCGGGAAAAAATGAAAAACTGTTTTTT
CDR3: CASSPRIAGKNEKLFF

J: TRBJ2-5
D: TRBD1
V: TRBV7-6
size: .
DNA: TGTGCCAGCAGCTCCTATGGACAGGAGAGGTGGCAAGAGACCCAGTACTTC
CDR3: CASSSYGQERWQETQYF

J: TRBJ2-1
D: .
V: TRBV6-2/TRBV6-3
size: few
DNA: TGTGCCAGCAGTTACCAGAGGGAGGCTTTCAATGAGCAGTTCTTC
CDR3: CASSYQREAFNEQFF

J: TRBJ1-1
D: .
V: TRBV6-5
size: .
DNA: TGTGCCAGCAGCAGGAGTACGGACCTTTCGGCTGAAGCTTTCTTT
CDR3: CASSRSTDLSAEAFF

J: TRBJ1-1
D: .
V: TRBV12-5
size: .
DNA: TGTGCTAGTGGTTTGTCCTGGCGGGGGGGCCTTTCTCGGAACACTGAAGCTTTCTTT
CDR3: CASGLSWRGGLSRNTEAFF

J: TRBJ2-1
D: .
V: TRBV7-2
size: many
DNA: TGTGCCAGCAGCTTAAGTGCGATGGGCGTCTCCTACAATGAGCAGTTCTTC
CDR3: CASSLSAMGVSYNEQFF

J: TRBJ1-5
D: .
V: TRBV12-3/TRBV12-4
size: .
DNA: TGTGCCAGCAGTTTTGTAAAGGAACTATATAGCAATCAGTCCCAGCATTTT
CDR3: CASSFVKELYSNQSQHF

J: TRBJ2-7
D: .
V: TRBV7-9
size: few
DNA: TGTGCCAGCAGCTCACCCTCACAGTACGAGCAGTACTTC
CDR3: CASSSPSQYEQYF

J: TRBJ1-3
D: .
V: TRBV6-5
size: .
DNA: TGTGCCCTGCACGGGGAGGGAATCGGCTCTGGAAACACCATATATTTT
CDR3: CALHGEGIGSGNTIYF

J: TRBJ1-6
D: .
V: TRBV20-1
size: few
DNA: TGCAGTGCTAGAGATGGAAGCAATTCACCCCTCCACTTT
CDR3: CSARDGSNSPLHF

J: TRBJ2-1
D: TRBD1
V: TRBV7-8
size: few
DNA: TGTGCCAGCAGCACTCCAGGGGGCCCCTCCTACAATGAGCAGTTCTTC
CDR3: CASSTPGGPSYNEQFF

J: TRBJ1-2
D: .
V: TRBV7-3
size: .
DNA: TGTACCAGCAGCACGACCGGGACACCGTACGGAAACTATGGCTACACCTTC
CDR3: CTSSTTGTPYGNYGYTF

J: TRBJ2-7
D: TRBD1
V: TRBV7-9
size: many
DNA: TGTGCCAGCAGCCCACCGGACAGGGCCTACGAGCAGTACTTC
CDR3: CASSPPDRAYEQYF

J: TRBJ2-7
D: .
V: TRBV5-6
size: once
DNA: TGTGCCAGCAGCTCGGGGGGCCACGAGCAGTACTTC
CDR3: CASSSGGHEQYF

J: TRBJ2-7
D: TRBD2
V: TRBV27
size: .
DNA: TGTGCCAGCAGTCCCGGGGGGGCCTCCTACGAGCAGTACTTC
CDR3: CASSPGGASYEQYF

J: TRBJ1-6
D: .
V: TRBV7-9
size: many
DNA: TGTGCCAGCAGCTTAGCGTGGGGTAGCTCCTATAATTCACCCCTCCACTTT
CDR3: CASSLAWGSSYNSPLHF

J: TRBJ2-2
D: .
V: TRBV11-2
size: few
DNA: TGTGCCACCCGGACTGCTCTCCGGGAGCTGTTTTTT
CDR3: CATRTALRELFF

J: TRBJ2-7
D: TRBD2
V: TRBV27
size: .
DNA: TGTGCCAGCAGTTTGCTAGCGGACTCCTACGAGCAGTACTTC
CDR3: CASSLLADSYEQYF

J: TRBJ2-1
D: .
V: TRBV7-4
size: .
DNA: TGTGCCAGCAGCTTAGCGGGCCTAGTGCAGCATTCAGATGAGCAGTTCTTC
CDR3: CASSLAGLVQHSDEQFF

J: TRBJ2-5
D: .
V: TRBV15
size: .
DNA: TGTGCCACCAGCAGATCACAGGGATTGTACCAAGAGACCCAGTACTTC
CDR3: CATSRSQGLYQETQYF

J: TRBJ2-1
D: .
V: TRBV6-6
size: many
DNA: TGTGCCAGCAGTTACCTCAAGGGGCAGGTTGGGCTGTATGAGCAGTTCTTC
CDR3: CASSYLKGQVGLYEQFF

J: TRBJ2-7
D: .
V: TRBV11-3
size: few
DNA: TGTGCCAGCAGCTTTGGGGACCGATTTTCCTCCGAGCAGTACTTC
CDR3: CASSFGDRFSSEQYF

J: TRBJ2-1
D: .
V: TRBV6-2/TRBV6-3
size: many
DNA: TGTGCCAGCAGTTACGGGGCAGGCCACAATGAGCAGTTCTTC
CDR3: CASSYGAGHNEQFF